This entry lists 27 T cell receptor beta chains sequenced from one sample in a study of T cells in women clearing cervical HPV infection. TCRdb's copy holds only in-frame clones and misses some; the assay was immunoSEQ multiplex PCR. The sample table includes approximately 35,000 clones. The sequencing sample was made of blood buffy coat. The source is a woman aged 18 to 75 with a cervical HPV16 infection that either progressed to CIN3+ or cleared (not recorded which).

With regard to this clone: The read halts 3 residues ahead of the CDR3 end, with the missing end drawn from the germline J gene. The rearrangement uses TRBV7-9 and TRBJ2-1; perhaps TRBD1 as D (6 bases). Germline V CDR1 and CDR2: SEHNR, FQNEAQ (reference sequence). Between the trimmed V and J ends, which lost 3 bases and 4 bases, there was a span of 10 bases. The length of the CDR3 is 14 residues. CDR3 DNA (partial): TGTGCCAGCAGCTTGGCAGGGGTATACAATGAG. Translating gives CASSLAGVYNE. The complete CDR3 reads CASSLAGVYNEQFF.

Details on this clone: The read finishes 3 residues shy of the CDR3 end, and the germline J gene is used to complete it. The chain has TRBV7-9 and TRBJ1-2; no definite D call. The germline CDR1 and CDR2 sequences are SEHNR and FQNEAQ (reference sequence). This CDR3 region has 14 residues. The CDR3 protein is CASSTSLAGNDYTF. The CDR3 bases that were read are TGTGCCAGCAGCACTTCACTAGCAGGCAATGAC.

With respect to this clone: Read sequence stops 3 residues before the CDR3 end, and the germline J gene provides the missing end. The chain employs TRBV9 and TRBJ2-1; TRBD2 aligns across 7 bases. V trimming: 0 bases; J trimming: 7 bases; junction bases outside the gene matches: 10. The CDR3 is 16 residues long. Germline CDR1 and CDR2: SGDLS and YYNGEE. The CDR3 DNA, read in part, is TGTGCCAGCAGCGTAGTGGGATCGGGGGGAGGGAATGAG. As protein: CASSVVGSGGGNE. The whole CDR3 region reads CASSVVGSGGGNEQFF. The entire variable domain, with the rest obtained from reference TRBV9 and TRBJ2-1, is as follows: DSGVTQTPKHLITATGQRVTLRCSPRSGDLSVYWYQQSLDQGLQFLIQYYNGEERAKGNILERFSAQQFPDLHSELNLSSLELGDSALYFCASSVVGSGGGNEQFFGPGTRLTVL.

Judged by frequency, this clone is medium-sized (0.01 to 0.1%). The read falls 3 residues short of the CDR3 end, and the missing part is taken from the germline J gene. This chain connects TRBV7-3 to TRBJ2-3; 7 bases are shared with TRBD2. The CDR3 covers 14 residues. CDR1 and CDR2 (germline): SGHTA, FQGTGA. Trimming took 2 bases from V and 3 from J; bases not matched to a gene: 2. The CDR3 here is CASSLAGETDTQYF. The part of the CDR3 DNA that was read is TGTGCCAGCAGCTTAGCGGGAGAAACAGATACG.

Concerning this clone: The read gets to within 3 residues of the CDR3 end, and the germline J gene fills in the rest. This sequence joins TRBV10-3 and TRBJ1-3, with 7 bases lining up with TRBD1. Germline CDR1 ENHRY, CDR2 SYGVKD. This CDR3 has 14 amino acids. After removal of 4 bases from V and 4 bases from J, the junction contained 4 bases not matched to a gene. The CDR3 spells CAISGQGTGNTIYF. CDR3 DNA, as far as it was read: TGTGCCATCAGTGGACAGGGAACGGGAAACACC.

Concerning this clone itself: The read terminates 3 residues before the CDR3 end, so the remaining end is supplied by the germline J gene. Other nucleotide sequences in the sample specify the same CDR3. This chain connects TRBV5-1 to TRBJ1-3, with 9 nucleotides matching TRBD1. The CDR3 runs to 15 residues. Looked up from germline, CDR1 is SGHRS and CDR2 is YFSETQ. V lost 5 bases, J lost 1 base, and 4 bases stayed unmatched. CDR3 DNA (partial): TGCGCCAGCAGTTGGGACAGGGAATCTGGAAACACC. It specifies CASSWDRESGNT. The full CDR3 sequence reads CASSWDRESGNTIYF. The full variable domain, in which reference TRBV5-1 and TRBJ1-3 provide the parts outside the CDR3, is KAGVTQTPRYLIKTRGQQVTLSCSPISGHRSVSWYQQTPGQGLQFLFEYFSETQRNKGNFPGRFSGRQFSNSRSEMNVSTLELGDSALYLCASSWDRESGNTIYFGEGSWLTVV.

Concerning this clone itself: The read is 3 residues too short to cover the CDR3 end, so that end is filled in from the germline J gene. The chain links TRBV19 to TRBJ2-2; no firm D call. CDR1 is LNHDA and CDR2 is SQIVND in the germline V gene (reference sequence). This CDR3 has 13 amino acids. The CDR3: CASGYIPSEKLFF. The CDR3 DNA, read in part, is TGTGCCAGTGGGTACATTCCTAGTGAAAAG.

A note on this clone: Coverage ceases 3 residues before the CDR3 finishes, and the germline J gene fills in the end. This chain links TRBV5-1 with TRBJ2-3; 10 positions agree with TRBD1. Trimming cost V 3 bases and J 3 bases; bases outside gene matches: 4. CDR1 SGHRS and CDR2 YFSETQ come from the germline V gene. The CDR3 contains 15 residues. The CDR3 here is CASSSRDRGTDTQYF. The CDR3 DNA, read in part, is TGCGCCAGCAGCTCCCGGGACAGGGGTACAGATACG.

Details on this clone: The sequence runs out 3 residues before the end of the CDR3; the remainder is reconstructed from the germline J gene. V and J are TRBV7-7 and TRBJ2-5; 11 bases are a match to TRBD2. CDR3 size: 14 residues. The V gene end was trimmed by 3 bases and the J gene end by 3 bases; junction bases not matched to a gene: 0. Germline V gene data show CDR1 as SSHAT and CDR2 as FNYEAQ (reference sequence). The CDR3 region is CASSLGLAEETQYF. CDR3 DNA, as far as it was read: TGTGCCAGCAGCTTGGGACTAGCGGAAGAGACC.

Concerning this clone itself: Sequencing ends 3 residues short of the CDR3 end; the germline J gene provides the rest. The chain joins TRBV19 to TRBJ1-1; no definite D call. The CDR3 has 13 amino acids. The germline gives CDR1 LNHDA, CDR2 SQIVND (reference sequence). V was shortened by 6 bases and J by 2 bases, with 10 bases between the two germline ends. This CDR3 reads CASSDSVNTEAFF. The covered CDR3 bases are TGTGCCAGTAGCGATTCAGTTAACACTGAA.

Concerning this clone itself: The read ends 3 residues shy of where the CDR3 ends; the end is completed using the germline J gene. The chain combines TRBV19 with TRBJ1-3, with 7 bases lining up with TRBD1. The CDR3 totals 15 residues. Germline assignment: CDR1 LNHDA and CDR2 SQIVND (reference sequence). The V and J ends lost 6 bases and 4 bases, in that order; junction bases with no gene match: 9. Incomplete CDR3 DNA: TGTGCCAGTAGGATCCCGACAGGGTCCGGAAACACC. Its protein product is CASRIPTGSGNT. In full, the CDR3 is CASRIPTGSGNTIYF.

Remarks on this clone: The read is 3 residues too short to cover the CDR3 end, so that end is filled in from the germline J gene. This chain connects TRBV14 to TRBJ2-2; D call uncertain. The germline V and J ends were trimmed by 2 bases and 1 base, with 5 bases remaining between them. This CDR3 is built from 14 residues. CDR1 SGHDN and CDR2 FVKESK come from the germline V gene. The CDR3 sequence: CASSQNLNTGELFF. The sequenced part of the CDR3 DNA is TGTGCCAGCAGCCAAAACTTGAACACCGGGGAG.

With regard to this clone: With the read ending 3 residues before the CDR3 end, the germline J gene is used to fill in that end. The V call is TRBV5-1, the J call TRBJ2-3; a possible D gene is TRBD1 (6 bases). Trimming removed 0 bases at V and 0 bases at J, with 8 bases between. The CDR3 runs to 15 residues. Germline assignment: CDR1 SGHRS and CDR2 YFSETQ. The CDR3 region is CASSLEGGSTDTQYF. CDR3 DNA, as far as it was read: TGCGCCAGCAGCTTGGAAGGGGGAAGCACAGATACG.

On this clone: Coverage ceases 3 residues before the CDR3 finishes, and the germline J gene fills in the end. V is TRBV5-1 and J is TRBJ2-3; no firm D call. V dropped 2 bases and J dropped 6 bases, with 19 bases sitting between them. Germline V gene sequence: CDR1 SGHRS, CDR2 YFSETQ. The CDR3 loop spans 16 amino acids. The CDR3 here is CASSFNPSPQADTQYF. The DNA read from the CDR3 is TGCGCCAGCAGCTTCAATCCGTCCCCCCAAGCCGATACG.

Partial CDR3 DNA: TGTGCCGCTAACTCGGAAAGGGGACTAGCGGGGACCTCCAATGAG. Translated, it gives CAANSERGLAGTSNE. The full CDR3 protein reads CAANSERGLAGTSNEQFF. The rearrangement uses TRBV30 and TRBJ2-1, with 13 bases fitting TRBD2. With the read ending 3 residues before the CDR3 end, the germline J gene is used to fill in that end. This CDR3 contains 18 residues. From germline, CDR1 is GTSNPN and CDR2 SVGIG (reference sequence). V lost 8 bases and J lost 6; bases outside the gene matches: 19.

About this clone: Read data end 3 residues before the CDR3 end; the end is taken from the germline J gene. The V and J genes are TRBV7-2 and TRBJ2-1, with D unclear. CDR3 length: 15 residues. Trimming cost V 1 base and J 1 base, with 8 bases left between them. Germline V gene sequence: CDR1 SGHTA, CDR2 FQGNSA. The sequenced part of the CDR3 DNA is TGTGCCAGCAGCTTAGGCCCCGGGTCCTACAATGAG. It encodes CASSLGPGSYNE. The entire CDR3 protein reads CASSLGPGSYNEQFF.

To note about this clone: The CDR3 end falls 3 residues outside the read, so it is completed with the germline J gene. The chain recombines TRBV2 with TRBJ2-3; the D gene is possibly TRBD2 (7 bases). This CDR3 has 16 amino acids. In germline, CDR1 is SNHLY, CDR2 FYNNEI. Deletions cut 5 bases from V and 3 bases from J, with 18 bases between. This CDR3 reads CASSRFVRGGTDTQYF. CDR3 bases read: TGTGCCAGCAGTCGATTTGTGAGGGGGGGGACAGATACG.

Notes on this clone: Read coverage stops 3 residues before the CDR3 terminus; the germline J gene supplies the remainder. Other DNA sequences from this sample encode an identical CDR3 as well. J is TRBJ2-2 and V is TRBV5-1, with 13 bases fitting TRBD2. Losses at the gene ends were 2 bases for V and 9 bases for J; bases not matched to a gene: 13. The length of the CDR3 is 18 residues. CDR1 is SGHRS and CDR2 is YFSETQ in the germline V gene. CDR3 DNA, as far as it was read: TGCGCCAGCAGCTTCAACGAACGACTAGCGGGAGGAGGACGGGAG. Amino acid sequence: CASSFNERLAGGGRE. The CDR3 as a whole reads CASSFNERLAGGGRELFF.

Concerning this clone: The sequenced fragment ends 3 residues before the CDR3 boundary, so the rest is inferred from the germline J gene. The chain carries TRBV12-5 and TRBJ2-1, with D uncertain. The CDR3 contains 13 residues. V shed 8 bases and J shed 8 bases, with 16 bases lying between them. In germline, CDR1 is LGHNT, CDR2 FRNRAP. This CDR3 reads CASSDTPRYEQFF. The sequenced CDR3 bases are TGTGCTAGTTCCGACACTCCCCGTTATGAG.

Worth noting for this clone: The sequenced fragment ends 3 residues before the CDR3 boundary, so the rest is inferred from the germline J gene. The chain couples TRBV5-6 to TRBJ2-7; a possible D gene is TRBD2 (5 bases). Trimming shortened V by 4 bases and J by 4 bases, and 15 bases separated the two germline ends. The CDR3 consists of 14 residues. CDR1 is SGHDT, CDR2 YYEEEE, per germline. Partial CDR3 DNA: TGTGCCAGCAGCCTAAGGGAAGCGGAGTACGAG. Encoded protein: CASSLREAEYE. The CDR3 as a whole reads CASSLREAEYEQYF.

Remarks on this clone: The read finishes 3 residues shy of the CDR3 end, and the germline J gene is used to complete it. This sequence joins TRBV28 and TRBJ1-1, with a weak D call TRBD1 (5 bases). From germline, CDR1 is MDHEN and CDR2 SYDVKM. This CDR3 contains 12 residues. V shed 6 bases and J shed 5 bases, with 10 bases lying between them. The CDR3 DNA, read in part, is TGTGCCAGCAGGGGGGGGTGGACTGAA. Amino acid sequence: CASRGGWTE. The whole CDR3 protein is CASRGGWTEAFF.

About this clone itself: The read comes to an end 3 residues before the CDR3 does, leaving the germline J gene to fill in the end. The chain uses TRBV20-1 and TRBJ2-1, with 9 nucleotides matching TRBD2. CDR3 length: 13 amino acids. Per germline, CDR1 DFQATT and CDR2 SNEGSKA (reference sequence). The J segment lost 3 bases and the V segment lost 6 bases, leaving 3 bases of the junction unmatched. The part of the CDR3 DNA that was read is TGCAGTGCGTCTAGCGGGATCTACAATGAG. Amino acid sequence: CSASSGIYNE. The whole CDR3 is CSASSGIYNEQFF.

In the case of this clone: The read gets to within 3 residues of the CDR3 end, and the germline J gene fills in the rest. The chain has TRBV19 and TRBJ2-2, with TRBD2 matching over 8 bases. The CDR3 loop spans 16 amino acids. Trimming removed 1 base from V and 1 base from J; junction bases left unmatched: 2. CDR1 and CDR2 (germline): LNHDA, SQIVND (reference sequence). CDR3 bases read: TGTGCCAGTAGTATAGGCCTAGCGGGGAACACCGGGGAG. Translation: CASSIGLAGNTGE. The CDR3, in full, reads CASSIGLAGNTGELFF.

With respect to this clone: The CDR3 is cut off 3 residues early in the read; its end comes from the germline J gene. The J gene is TRBJ1-3, the V gene TRBV29-1; TRBD1 matches at 7 bases. V was pared by 8 bases and J by 0 bases, with 16 bases of the junction left unmatched. Germline loops: CDR1 SQVTM, CDR2 ANQGSEA. The CDR3 consists of 17 residues. This CDR3 reads CSTQGVQGTNSGNTIYF. The part of the CDR3 DNA that was read is TGCAGCACCCAGGGGGTACAGGGCACAAACTCTGGAAACACC.

A word on this clone: Read data end 3 residues before the CDR3 end; the end is taken from the germline J gene. This specimen includes other DNA sequences encoding the same CDR3. The V call is TRBV5-5, the J call TRBJ1-3; D is uncertain. The CDR3 sequence is 11 residues long. Germline loops: CDR1 SGHKS, CDR2 YYEKEE (reference sequence). V was pared by 2 bases and J by 5 bases, with 2 bases between. CDR3: CASSFRNTIYF. The sequenced CDR3 bases are TGTGCCAGCAGCTTCAGAAACACC.

As regards this clone: Coverage ceases 3 residues before the CDR3 finishes, and the germline J gene fills in the end. The chain employs TRBV10-3 and TRBJ1-4, with TRBD1 identical over 8 bases. This CDR3 comprises 14 residues. The J segment lost 6 bases and the V segment lost 10 bases, leaving 10 bases of the junction unmatched. Per the germline V gene, CDR1 is ENHRY and CDR2 is SYGVKD. CDR3 protein: CATKTGEGDEKLFF. CDR3 DNA, as far as it was read: TGTGCCACCAAGACAGGGGAAGGAGATGAAAAA.

Points on this clone: The CDR3 end is not reached by the read, which stops 3 residues before it; the germline J gene fills it in. The V and J genes are TRBV12-3 or TRBV12-4 and TRBJ2-3, with 10 bases aligning to TRBD2. V lost 7 bases and J lost 0; bases outside the gene matches: 4. The CDR3 spans 15 residues. The CDR3 bases that were read are TGTGCCAGCACCCTAGCGGGAGTTAGCACAGATACG. Its protein is CASTLAGVSTDT. Given in full, the CDR3 is CASTLAGVSTDTQYF.